These T cell receptor beta chains were read from a single sample in a study of cytomegalovirus exposure and HLA in healthy donors. TCRdb's table, derived via immunoSEQ multiplex PCR, lists solely in-frame clones and lacks some. The sample contains 84,000 or so clones, around four fifths of which appear only once. The material sequenced was PBMCs. These receptors all come from a boy between 10 and 17 years old in good health and CMV-seronegative. Each CDR3 is given with its conserved first and last residue. A D gene is named only where the DNA matches it firmly. Some rows have no size entry. The others give once, few or many, or a class for an expanded clone.

clone size	D gene	V gene	J gene	CDR3 DNA	CDR3 protein
.	TRBD1	TRBV19	TRBJ1-2	TGTGCCAGCTTCGACAGGGTCTATGGCTACACCTTC	CASFDRVYGYTF
.	TRBD1	TRBV4-1	TRBJ2-6	TGCGCCAGCAGCCAAGCGGGACAGGGTACTTCTGGGGCCAACGTCCTGACTTTC	CASSQAGQGTSGANVLTF
.	TRBD1	TRBV30	TRBJ2-1	TGTGCCTGGAGCAGCGAGAACAGGGGTGAGCAGTTCTTC	CAWSSENRGEQFF
few	.	TRBV28	TRBJ1-5	TGTGCCAGCAGTCTACTGGGAGGCAATCAGCCCCAGCATTTT	CASSLLGGNQPQHF
.	.	TRBV7-3	TRBJ2-5	TGTGCCAGCAGGGACGGTCTAGCTCAGGAAGAGACCCAGTACTTC	CASRDGLAQEETQYF
.	.	TRBV28	TRBJ1-2	TGTGCCAGCAGTCCTCAACCTGAGTACGGCTACACCTTC	CASSPQPEYGYTF
once	.	TRBV11-2	TRBJ2-1	TGTGCCAGCAGCTACCCCAGGGGCAATGAGCAGTTCTTC	CASSYPRGNEQFF
few	.	TRBV6-4	TRBJ2-3	TGTGCCAGCAGTGACTCCGGCGGGACAGATACGCAGTATTTT	CASSDSGGTDTQYF
.	.	TRBV30	TRBJ2-7	TGTGCCTGGAGTTCAGGGGAGTCGCCACAAAACGAGCAGTACTTC	CAWSSGESPQNEQYF
.	TRBD2	TRBV6-5	TRBJ2-7	TGTGCCAGCAGACCCGGGACTAACCTAGAGCAGTACTTC	CASRPGTNLEQYF
.	.	TRBV7-8	TRBJ2-3	TGTGCCAGCAGCTTTCTCGGGGGTACGCAGTATTTT	CASSFLGGTQYF
.	TRBD2	TRBV6-6	TRBJ2-3	TGTGCCAGCTATAAGACTAGCGGGAGCACAGATACGCAGTATTTT	CASYKTSGSTDTQYF
few	TRBD1	TRBV6-4	TRBJ2-2	TGTGCCAGCAGTCCGACAGGGGGCGGCACCGGGGAGCTGTTTTTT	CASSPTGGGTGELFF
few	TRBD2	TRBV6-4	TRBJ2-1	TGTGCCAGCAGTGACCGAGCGGGGGGTCACAATGAGCAGTTCTTC	CASSDRAGGHNEQFF
.	.	TRBV6-5	TRBJ1-4	TGTGCCAGCAGGGTCGGTGGAACGGGAGCAAAACTGTTTTTT	CASRVGGTGAKLFF
few	TRBD1	TRBV7-9	TRBJ2-6	TGTGCCAGCAGCGACAGGACAGGTTCCTGGGCCAACGTCCTGACTTTC	CASSDRTGSWANVLTF
few	.	TRBV19	TRBJ1-2	TGTGCCAGTAGTGCCCCCGGACAGATCTATGGCTACACCTTC	CASSAPGQIYGYTF
once	.	TRBV4-3	TRBJ1-1	TGCGCCAGCAGCCAAGGTAGGAGATTCACTGAAGCTTTCTTT	CASSQGRRFTEAFF
.	TRBD2	TRBV9	TRBJ2-1	TGTGCCAGCAGCGGCAGCGGGAGGGCCGTTTCGAGTGAGCAGTTCTTC	CASSGSGRAVSSEQFF
.	TRBD1	TRBV5-1	TRBJ2-2	TGCGCCAGCAGCTGGGACAGGGCTACCGGGGAGCTGTTTTTT	CASSWDRATGELFF
.	TRBD1	TRBV19	TRBJ2-6	TGTGCCAGTAGGACAGGGTCAGGGGCCAACGTCCTGACTTTC	CASRTGSGANVLTF
.	.	TRBV6-5	TRBJ2-1	TGTGCCAGCAGTTACGGGCTGAGCTCCTACAATGAGCAGTTCTTC	CASSYGLSSYNEQFF
.	.	TRBV25-1	TRBJ2-7	TGTGCCAGCAGTGAATCAGGTCCGTCCTACGAGCAGTACTTC	CASSESGPSYEQYF
.	.	TRBV10-2	TRBJ2-7	TGCGCCAGCAGCATGGGCCGGCGGGTCTACGAGCAGTACTTC	CASSMGRRVYEQYF
few	TRBD1	TRBV7-3	TRBJ2-5	TGTGCCAGCCGAGAAGGGGGCGGTGAGACCCAGTACTTC	CASREGGGETQYF
few	.	TRBV11-2	TRBJ1-1	TGTGCCAGCAGCTTAAACGACGGGGGCACTGAAGCTTTCTTT	CASSLNDGGTEAFF
.	.	TRBV7-8	TRBJ1-2	TGTGCCAGCAGCTTAGGCGGGTATGGCTACACCTTC	CASSLGGYGYTF
.	.	TRBV9	TRBJ1-2	TGTGCCAGCAGCACCAGGGGAATAGATGGCTACACCTTC	CASSTRGIDGYTF
once	.	TRBV15	TRBJ2-7	TGTGCCACCCGGGAAGGCTCCTACGAGCAGTACTTC	CATREGSYEQYF
.	.	TRBV4-3	TRBJ1-5	TGCGCCAGCAGCCAAGATCGATACGGGGAGTTGAAGCCCCAGCATTTT	CASSQDRYGELKPQHF
.	.	TRBV7-8	TRBJ2-1	TGTGCCAGCAGCTTATTTGCGGCGGGATACTACAATGAGCAGTTCTTC	CASSLFAAGYYNEQFF
.	.	TRBV29-1	TRBJ1-2	TGCAGCGTTGCCCAGGGTCCCTCTAACTATGGCTACACCTTC	CSVAQGPSNYGYTF
.	.	TRBV4-1	TRBJ1-1	TGCGCCAGCAGCCAAGAGACCCTCAGGTGGTTGAACACTGAAGCTTTCTTT	CASSQETLRWLNTEAFF
.	TRBD1	TRBV30	TRBJ1-1	TGTGCCTGGTGGGGGGTGCAAGAGGGGGCAGCTTTCTTT	CAWWGVQEGAAFF
few	TRBD1	TRBV10-3	TRBJ1-2	TGTGCCATCTGGCCTACAGGGGATTATGGCTACACCTTC	CAIWPTGDYGYTF
once	TRBD2	TRBV7-6	TRBJ2-5	TGTGCCAGCAGCTCGCGCCTCCGAGGGACTAGCGGGCAAGAGACCCAGTACTTC	CASSSRLRGTSGQETQYF
.	.	TRBV2	TRBJ1-5	TGTGCCAGCAGTGGCGATGAGTGGAATCAGCCCCAGCATTTT	CASSGDEWNQPQHF